The next 24 T cell receptor beta chains were all read from a single sample in a study of T cells in Graves' hyperthyroidism and ophthalmopathy (dated by TCRdb to between 2018 and 2021). Library creation used multiplex PCR. TCRdb names Illumina HiSeq 2000 as the instrument used. The TCR beta CDR3 regions were amplified from the RNA transcripts. The TCR CDR3 was subjected to a first round of RT-PCR using the HTBI primer set and the Qiagen OneStep RT-PCR kit. Using fastp at Q25 and MiXCR, TCRdb reprocessed the public reads and kept productive beta chains. Here each entry gathers all rows of one CDR3 protein and keeps the most common genes and DNA. Counted in this sample were around 620,000 distinct CDR3 sequences; around 15% of them appeared once. The ten largest make up 3.5% to 4% of the sample. The source material was blood. The receptors were sampled from a woman in her twenties or thirties with Graves' hyperthyroidism.

This sequence joins TRBV3-1 and TRBJ2-7, with a weak D call TRBD1 (5 bases). This CDR3 region has 15 residues. The germline CDR1 and CDR2 sequences are LGHDT and YNNKEL (reference sequence). V was shortened by 2 bases and J by 6 bases, with 17 bases between the two germline ends. The DNA of the CDR3 is TGTGCCAGCAGCCAAAGGGGATCACCCCCAGGCGAGCAGTACTTC. Translating it yields CASSQRGSPPGEQYF.

A few counts support this clonotype. The J gene is TRBJ1-1, the V gene TRBV5-8, with TRBD1 as a possible D gene (5 bases). The CDR3 spans 12 residues. Trimming removed 3 bases from V and 4 bases from J, with 7 bases in between. The germline gives CDR1 SGHTS, CDR2 YDEGEE. The DNA of the CDR3 is TGTGCCAGCAGCTCGGGACTCACTGAAGCTTTCTTT. As protein: CASSSGLTEAFF.

This clonotype showed up just a few times. The rearrangement uses TRBV30 and TRBJ2-2; unclear D gene. V lost 0 bases to trimming and J lost 0 bases, with 5 bases between them. Germline CDR1 and CDR2: GTSNPN and SVGIG (reference sequence). This CDR3 has 14 residues. The CDR3 reads CAWSVGTNTGELFF. The DNA of the CDR3 is TGTGCCTGGAGTGTGGGAACGAACACCGGGGAGCTGTTTTTT.

This clonotype was detected many times. The chain carries TRBV5-8 and TRBJ2-1; 7 bases align to TRBD2. The CDR3 is 15 amino acids. Trimming removed 0 bases from V and 2 bases from J; junction bases left unmatched: 2. In germline, CDR1 is SGHTS, CDR2 YDEGEE. The CDR3: CASSLELATYNEQFF. CDR3 DNA: TGTGCCAGCAGCTTGGAACTAGCGACCTACAATGAGCAGTTCTTC.

In this sample, this clonotype turned up many times. The rearrangement joins TRBV20-1 to TRBJ2-5, with 9 positions matching TRBD2. The CDR3 sequence is 14 residues long. After removal of 3 bases from V and 3 bases from J, the junction contained 5 bases not matched to a gene. The germline gives CDR1 DFQATT, CDR2 SNEGSKA (reference sequence). DNA for the CDR3: TGCAGTGCTAGCGCGCTAGCGGGAAAAGAGACCCAGTACTTC. Translation gives CSASALAGKETQYF.

This clonotype was observed many times. The J gene is TRBJ2-5, the V gene TRBV2, with D perhaps matching TRBD1 (6 bases). Germline V lookup: CDR1 SNHLY, CDR2 FYNNEI. The V end was cut by 3 bases, the J end by 5 bases, with 13 bases between. The CDR3 is made up of 14 amino acids. This CDR3 is CASSDIQGGETQYF. CDR3 sequence (DNA): TGTGCCAGCAGTGATATACAGGGTGGCGAGACCCAGTACTTC.

In this sample, this clonotype turned up many times. V is TRBV11-1 and J is TRBJ2-7; TRBD1 matches 8 bases. The V and J ends lost 5 bases and 3 bases, in that order; junction bases with no gene match: 6. Germline CDR1 and CDR2: SGHAT and FQDESV (reference sequence). This CDR3 comprises 14 residues. Written as DNA, the CDR3 is TGTGCCAGCAGCGGCACAGGGGGGAGCTACGAGCAGTACTTC. Amino acids: CASSGTGGSYEQYF.

This clonotype was found a few times. The J gene is TRBJ1-5, the V gene TRBV19; a possible D gene is TRBD1 (5 bases). CDR3 size: 17 residues. Germline CDR1 reads LNHDA; CDR2 reads SQIVND (reference sequence). Trimming cost V 1 base and J 3 bases, with 16 bases left between them. CDR3 residues: CASSIVPGPDYNQPQHF. In DNA form, the CDR3 reads TGTGCCAGTAGTATAGTCCCGGGACCGGACTACAATCAGCCCCAGCATTTT.

Comments on this clonotype: A much larger clone differs by one base, so this may be a read error. This chain joins TRBV11-2 and TRBJ2-1, with D tentatively TRBD2 (6 bases). The CDR3 covers 13 residues. Germline loops: CDR1 SGHAT, CDR2 FQNNGV. The CDR3 loop is CASTRGGWNEQLF. The DNA for the CDR3 is TGTGCCAGCACCCGGGGAGGATGGAATGAGCAGCTCTTC.

Worth noting for this clonotype: A much larger clone is a single base away; this may be a read error. This CDR3 is missing its conserved last phenylalanine or tryptophan, likely due to a read error. Written as DNA, the CDR3 is TGTGCCAGCAGTTTCACGAACAGGGGCGGCATATATAGCAATCAGCCCCAGCATCTT. It specifies CASSFTNRGGIYSNQPQHL. This chain joins TRBV28 and TRBJ1-5, with 7 bases identical to TRBD1. V was clipped by 3 bases and J by 0 bases; unmatched bases: 14. In germline, CDR1 is MDHEN, CDR2 SYDVKM. This CDR3 comprises 19 residues.

Many counts were recorded for this clonotype. J is TRBJ2-1 and V is TRBV12-3 or TRBV12-4; 10 bases fit TRBD1. CDR3 length: 15 residues. J lost 2 bases, V lost 6 bases, and 4 bases had no gene match. In DNA form, the CDR3 reads TGTGCCAGCAGGGCTGGACAGGGGGCCTACAATGAGCAGTTCTTC. Its translation: CASRAGQGAYNEQFF.

In this sample, this clonotype turned up many times. The rearrangement links TRBV7-8 to TRBJ1-1; a weak D match, TRBD1 (6 bases). V dropped 5 bases and J dropped 4 bases, with 14 bases sitting between them. This CDR3 is 14 amino acids long. Germline V gene data show CDR1 as SGHVS and CDR2 as FQNEAQ. CDR3: CASSQQGIGTEAFF. The CDR3 bases are TGTGCCAGCAGCCAGCAGGGGATCGGCACTGAAGCTTTCTTT.

CDR3 sequence: CSARSDTSYNEQFF. The CDR3 DNA reads as TGCAGTGCTAGAAGCGATACCTCCTACAATGAGCAGTTCTTC. This chain uses TRBV20-1 with TRBJ2-1, with D unclear. This CDR3 has 14 amino acids. Germline V CDR1 and CDR2: DFQATT, SNEGSKA (reference sequence). V lost 2 bases and J lost 0, with 8 bases in between.

A remark on this clonotype: This may come from a read error, since a much larger clone is one base off. The missing conserved phenylalanine or tryptophan at the end of this CDR3 makes a read error likely. The DNA is left out, because the CDR3 cannot be placed on it with certainty; the CDR3 is given as TCRdb lists it. The chain couples TRBV28 to TRBJ1-1; the table's D call TRBD1 went unverified against the DNA. The CDR3 is 13 amino acids long, termini counted. Germline V gene sequence: CDR1 MDHEN, CDR2 SYDVKM. This chain's CDR3 is CASSVGGGTETFS.

This clonotype has a handful of counts. V gene TRBV30 combines with J gene TRBJ2-1; D perhaps matches TRBD2 (5 bases). The CDR3 runs 15 residues. The V end lost 2 bases, the J end lost 2 bases, and 13 bases lay between the germline ends. Germline V lookup: CDR1 GTSNPN, CDR2 SVGIG (reference sequence). Written as DNA, the CDR3 is TGTGCCTGGAGTTCCGGACTGGCCACCTACAATGAGCAGTTCTTC. This codes for CAWSSGLATYNEQFF.

This sequence joins TRBV6-1 and TRBJ2-1; D is ambiguous. The germline V gene encodes CDR1 MNHNS and CDR2 SASEGT. Deletions cut 6 bases from V and 0 bases from J, with 12 bases between. This CDR3 comprises 15 residues. CDR3 coding DNA: TGTGCCAGCAGCCCGACCCAAAGCTCCTACAATGAGCAGTTCTTC. Translated: CASSPTQSSYNEQFF.

This clonotype showed up many times. The rearrangement uses TRBV30 and TRBJ1-2; D perhaps matches TRBD1 (5 bases). The CDR3 spans 13 residues. The germline V and J ends were trimmed by 4 bases and 2 bases, with 11 bases remaining between them. The germline CDR1 and CDR2 sequences are GTSNPN and SVGIG (reference sequence). CDR3 in amino acids: CAWNNGGNYGYTF. CDR3 DNA sequence: TGTGCCTGGAACAACGGGGGAAACTATGGCTACACCTTC.

In this sample, this clonotype turned up a few times. The rearrangement links TRBV20-1 to TRBJ1-4, with a tentative D call TRBD1 (6 bases). V was trimmed by 6 bases and J by 8 bases, leaving 19 bases between them. Germline lookup yields CDR1 DFQATT and CDR2 SNEGSKA (reference sequence). The CDR3 totals 14 residues. The CDR3: CSATLGGAGEKLFF. The CDR3 nucleotides read TGCAGTGCCACCTTAGGGGGGGCAGGGGAAAAACTGTTTTTT.

This clonotype was detected only a few times. This chain joins TRBV6-5 and TRBJ1-1, with 7 nucleotides matching TRBD1. The CDR3 runs 13 residues. Germline V gene lookup returns CDR1 MNHEY and CDR2 SVGAGI. V dropped 4 bases and J dropped 12; count of bases not matched to a gene: 11. The CDR3 nucleotides read TGTGCCAGCAGTTCCCAGGGGGTCGGAGTGTCTTTCTTT. It codes for CASSSQGVGVSFF.

This clonotype has ten or more counts. The J gene is TRBJ2-7, the V gene TRBV5-5; 10 bases agree with TRBD1. Per the germline V gene, CDR1 is SGHKS and CDR2 is YYEKEE (reference sequence). The CDR3 length is 14 residues. V was clipped by 2 bases and J by 4 bases; unmatched bases: 3. CDR3 amino acids: CASSFGQGEYEQYF. The CDR3 DNA reads TGTGCCAGCAGCTTCGGACAGGGGGAGTACGAGCAGTACTTC.

The sample holds many counts of this clonotype. The chain employs TRBV3-1 and TRBJ2-7; 10 nucleotides line up with TRBD2. The junction had 11 bases not matched to a gene; V was cut back by 4 bases and J by 2 bases. The length of the CDR3 is 17 residues. The germline CDR1 and CDR2 sequences are LGHDT and YNNKEL (reference sequence). The CDR3 coding sequence is TGTGCCAGCAGCCCCTCTCGTGGGCTAGCGGGAGCCTACGAGCAGTACTTC. Translation gives CASSPSRGLAGAYEQYF.

The chain uses TRBV28 and TRBJ1-5; tentative D call: TRBD1 (6 bases). Trimming stripped 2 bases from V and 0 bases from J, with 8 bases between. The CDR3 covers 15 residues. Germline CDR1 reads MDHEN; CDR2 reads SYDVKM. The CDR3 loop is CASSLQGPSNQPQHF. CDR3 nucleotides: TGTGCCAGCAGTTTACAGGGGCCTAGCAATCAGCCCCAGCATTTT.

The rearrangement links TRBV4-3 to TRBJ2-2; D is unresolved. This CDR3 is built from 17 residues. The V gene lost 0 bases and the J gene lost 0 bases, with 11 bases spanning the gap. From germline, CDR1 is LGHNA and CDR2 YSLEER. CDR3 protein: CASSQDRAASNTGELFF. The DNA of the CDR3 is TGCGCCAGCAGCCAAGACCGCGCGGCCTCGAACACCGGGGAGCTGTTTTTT.

This clonotype was observed a handful of times. The chain couples TRBV20-1 to TRBJ2-3; perhaps D is TRBD1 or TRBD2 (6 bases each). Trimming cost V 1 base and J 5 bases, with 19 bases left between them. Germline CDR1 is DFQATT and CDR2 is SNEGSKA (reference sequence). This CDR3 contains 16 residues. The CDR3 DNA reads as TGCAGTGCTAGAGTAGTTTCGGGGGCCCTAGGAGATACGCAGTATTTT. Translated, it gives CSARVVSGALGDTQYF.